This T cell receptor beta chain came from a study of T cell repertoires in cytomegalovirus infection. About the research overall: Public TCR beta signature analysis indicated the presence of both CMV infection and matching HLA type. Findings and caveats of the study: Ex vivo responses were dominated by HLA-C-restricted CMV-specific TCR beta clonotypes. Carriers of CMV plus the relevant HLA were identified by cumulative public TCR beta family frequency.

TCRdb fed the reads into MiXCR, producing one record per CDR3 protein. The sample has 560,000 or so distinct CDR3 sequences, 15% to 20% seen once. Comment on this clonotype: No antigen is known for it.

Germline assignment: CDR1 MNHEY and CDR2 SMNVEV (reference sequence). V shed 2 bases, J shed 5 bases, and the junction held 12 bases outside the gene matches. CDR3 length equals 17 residues. The rearrangement joins TRBV27 to TRBJ1-1, with 9 positions matching TRBD1. The source of this sequence is a human donor in good health (CMV status not recorded). Some clones in this sample may be carry-over from other donors' samples. Input material: CD8+ T cells from PBMCs. The CDR3 here is CASSLGLTGGRGTEAFF. The CDR3 bases are TGTGCCAGCAGTTTAGGGCTTACAGGGGGCCGGGGGACTGAAGCTTTCTTT.